Below, 22 T cell receptor beta chains from the same sample are listed, as sequenced in a study of cytomegalovirus exposure and HLA in healthy donors. PCR used 60 Vbeta primers and 13 Jbeta primers. TCRdb's copy holds only in-frame clones and misses some; the assay was immunoSEQ multiplex PCR. The sample gives fewer than 200,000 clones, roughly 85% of which show up once; around 1.5% is in the top ten. The sample taken for sequencing was PBMCs. These receptors all stem from a male donor in good health and CMV-seronegative.

This chain links TRBV6-6 with TRBJ2-1; 12 nucleotides match TRBD2. V lost 6 bases, J lost 4 bases, and 4 bases stayed unmatched. CDR1 and CDR2 from the germline V gene are MNHNY and SVGAGI (reference sequence). The CDR3 has 15 residues. DNA for the CDR3: TGTGCCAGCAGGGAACTAGCGGGGGGATACAATGAGCAGTTCTTC. It is translated as CASRELAGGYNEQFF.

The CDR3 DNA reads as TGCGCCAGCAGCTTAAATCCACCGAGCGGGGGTCTCTACAATGAGCAGTTCTTC. Protein: CASSLNPPSGGLYNEQFF. The rearrangement uses TRBV5-1 and TRBJ2-1, with 8 bases that match TRBD2. The CDR3 runs 18 residues. V lost 2 bases, J lost 3 bases, and 13 bases stayed unmatched. Germline V gives CDR1 SGHRS, CDR2 YFSETQ.

The chain carries TRBV5-1 and TRBJ2-7, with D possibly matching TRBD2 (5 bases). There are 14 residues in the CDR3. Trimming stripped 5 bases from V and 6 bases from J, with 18 bases between. Germline lookup yields CDR1 SGHRS and CDR2 YFSETQ. CDR3 in amino acids: CASSDTSGSGEQYF. As DNA, the CDR3 is TGCGCCAGCAGTGACACTTCTGGGAGCGGCGAGCAGTACTTC.

The rearrangement joins TRBV5-4 to TRBJ2-6; D possibly corresponds to TRBD2 (6 bases). The CDR3 loop spans 13 amino acids. V was shortened by 5 bases and J by 3 bases, with 6 bases between the two germline ends. The germline gives CDR1 SGHNT, CDR2 YYREEE (reference sequence). This chain's CDR3 is CASRGGGANVLTF. The CDR3 DNA reads as TGTGCCAGCAGGGGGGGTGGGGCCAACGTCCTGACTTTC.

V is TRBV4-2 and J is TRBJ2-1, with 8 bases fitting TRBD2. This CDR3 has 16 residues. CDR1 is LGHNA, CDR2 YNFKEQ, per germline. The trim removed 0 bases at V and 6 bases at J, leaving 7 bases unmatched. Here the CDR3 DNA reads TGTGCCAGCAGCCAAGATTGGAGCGGGAGATTCAATGAGCAGTTCTTC. This codes for CASSQDWSGRFNEQFF.

This chain connects TRBV2 to TRBJ2-5; 9 bases fit TRBD1. The DNA end is a closer match to TRBJ2-7, so the J assignment may be wrong. CDR3 length: 14 amino acids. Germline V gene sequence: CDR1 SNHLY, CDR2 FYNNEI. As DNA, the CDR3 is TGTGCCAGCAATGGGGGGACAGGGACCTACGAGCAGTACTTC. It yields the protein CASNGGTGTYEQYF.

The chain has TRBV27 and TRBJ2-1, with 15 bases lining up with TRBD2. The V and J ends lost 5 bases and 3 bases, in that order; junction bases with no gene match: 5. The CDR3 consists of 17 residues. Germline CDR1 is MNHEY and CDR2 is SMNVEV (reference sequence). The CDR3 region is CASSGGLAGGFYNEQFF. In DNA, the CDR3 is TGTGCCAGCAGTGGGGGACTAGCGGGAGGCTTCTACAATGAGCAGTTCTTC.

This sequence joins TRBV27 and TRBJ2-3; TRBD1 aligns across 8 bases. Germline CDR1 is MNHEY and CDR2 is SMNVEV (reference sequence). Trimming cost V 4 bases and J 4 bases; bases outside gene matches: 13. The CDR3 totals 17 residues. CDR3 loop: CASSSSRTGRIADTQYF. CDR3 in DNA: TGTGCCAGCAGTTCCTCGAGGACAGGGAGAATAGCAGATACGCAGTATTTT.

V and J are TRBV9 and TRBJ2-2, with D possibly TRBD2 on 6 matching bases. Germline V gene data show CDR1 as SGDLS and CDR2 as YYNGEE. CDR3 length: 16 residues. Trimming left V 4 bases short and J 0 bases short, with 13 bases between. The CDR3 here is CASSPHGGANTGELFF. The CDR3 DNA reads as TGTGCCAGCAGCCCCCATGGCGGGGCGAACACCGGGGAGCTGTTTTTT.

V gene TRBV5-6 combines with J gene TRBJ2-7; 7 bases line up with TRBD1. Trimming took 4 bases from V and 2 from J; bases not matched to a gene: 3. Germline V CDR1 and CDR2: SGHDT, YYEEEE. This CDR3 has 13 amino acids. The CDR3 nucleotides read TGTGCCAGCAGCCAGGGGGTTACCTACGAGCAGTACTTC. This encodes CASSQGVTYEQYF.

The J gene is TRBJ1-2, the V gene TRBV6-1; D gene ambiguous. This CDR3 has 14 amino acids. Trimming pared 5 bases from V and 4 bases from J, leaving 14 bases between. The germline gives CDR1 MNHNS, CDR2 SASEGT. CDR3 in amino acids: CASSPHGSTYGYTF. CDR3 bases: TGTGCCAGCAGTCCCCACGGGTCGACCTATGGCTACACCTTC.

Only a few counts were recorded for this clone. V gene TRBV6-6 combines with J gene TRBJ1-5; TRBD1 aligns across 7 bases. The ends lost 3 bases at V and 5 bases at J; junction bases unmatched: 4. Germline V lookup: CDR1 MNHNY, CDR2 SVGAGI (reference sequence). This CDR3 comprises 14 residues. The DNA for the CDR3 is TGTGCCAGCAGTTATTACAGGGGCCATCAGCCCCAGCATTTT. Its translation: CASSYYRGHQPQHF.

Of note for this clone: The junction shows a germline mismatch at one end, possibly a read error. The chain couples TRBV7-9 to TRBJ1-5; no clear D gene. The CDR3 covers 12 residues. The V gene's germline CDR1 is SEHNR and CDR2 FQNEAQ (reference sequence). CDR3 nucleotide sequence: TGTTCCAGCAGCCTTAGCAATCAGCCCCAGCATTTT. Encoded protein: CSSSLSNQPQHF.

The chain joins TRBV5-1 to TRBJ2-7, with D unclear. V lost 0 bases and J lost 4, with 14 bases in between. Germline assignment: CDR1 SGHRS and CDR2 YFSETQ. The CDR3 runs to 15 residues. The CDR3 region has the DNA TGCGCCAGCAGCTTGGCCCGTCACAGAGATTACGAGCAGTACTTC. Translated, it gives CASSLARHRDYEQYF.

The chain's CDR3 is CASSYRGRNEQFF. The CDR3 region has the DNA TGTGCCAGCAGTTACCGAGGGCGCAATGAGCAGTTCTTC. This chain connects TRBV6-5 to TRBJ2-1, with a weak D call TRBD2 (5 bases). The CDR3 totals 13 residues. Germline CDR1 MNHEY, CDR2 SVGAGI. V lost 2 bases and J lost 6, with 8 bases in between.

The chain recombines TRBV9 with TRBJ2-6; weak D call: TRBD2 (6 bases). Trimming removed 4 bases from V and 0 bases from J, with 17 bases in between. Germline CDR1 reads SGDLS; CDR2 reads YYNGEE. The CDR3 consists of 18 residues. CDR3 amino acids: CASSPTGRAGSGANVLTF. The CDR3 nucleotides are TGTGCCAGCAGCCCGACGGGACGAGCGGGCTCTGGGGCCAACGTCCTGACTTTC.

Remarks on this clone: The sample carries other DNA sequences with the same CDR3. V usage is TRBV12-5 and J usage is TRBJ2-5; no reliable D call. There are 15 residues in the CDR3. V was cut by 0 bases and J by 5 bases, with 13 bases left in between. Germline CDR1 is LGHNT and CDR2 is FRNRAP. CDR3 region: CASGLVSGFGETQYF. The CDR3 nucleotides read TGTGCTAGTGGTTTGGTATCGGGTTTTGGCGAGACCCAGTACTTC.

The chain is built from TRBV10-3 and TRBJ1-2; tentative D call: TRBD1 (5 bases). The CDR3 contains 15 residues. Germline CDR1 is ENHRY and CDR2 is SYGVKD. V dropped 3 bases and J dropped 4 bases, with 15 bases sitting between them. CDR3 residues: CAISDSPGFTYGYTF. Here the CDR3 DNA reads TGTGCCATCAGTGATTCCCCAGGGTTTACCTATGGCTACACCTTC.

This chain links TRBV12-5 with TRBJ2-5; maybe TRBD1 (5 bases). With the DNA end fitting TRBJ2-7 better, the J assignment may be wrong. The CDR3 spans 16 residues. The germline V gene has CDR1 LGHNT and CDR2 FRNRAP. The DNA of the CDR3 is TGTGCTAGTGGTTTGGTACTGGGGCAGGAATCCTACGAGCAGTACTTC. Its translation is CASGLVLGQESYEQYF.

This clone was seen a few times. V usage is TRBV4-2 and J usage is TRBJ2-2; D not certain. This CDR3 contains 14 residues. Between the trimmed V and J ends, which lost 0 bases and 7 bases, there was a span of 9 bases. CDR1 is LGHNA, CDR2 YNFKEQ, per germline. As DNA, the CDR3 is TGTGCCAGCAGCCAAGATCCAAGCGTCGGGGAGCTGTTTTTT. Protein sequence: CASSQDPSVGELFF.

A single count supports this clone. This chain joins TRBV10-1 and TRBJ1-1; the D gene is possibly TRBD1 (5 bases). The CDR3 length is 15 residues. The V and J ends lost 5 bases and 0 bases respectively, with 13 bases between them. Germline V gene data show CDR1 as WNHNN and CDR2 as SYGVQD (reference sequence). The CDR3 here is CASSREGRMNTEAFF. DNA for the CDR3: TGCGCCAGCAGTCGGGAGGGGAGGATGAACACTGAAGCTTTCTTT.

The chain couples TRBV7-3 to TRBJ2-4; 7 bases line up with TRBD2. Germline V gives CDR1 SGHTA, CDR2 FQGTGA. V lost 4 bases, J lost 4 bases, and 13 bases stayed unmatched. The CDR3 loop spans 17 amino acids. The CDR3 DNA reads TGTGCCAGCAGCTCTCCCCCCGACTCTAGCGGTAAAAACATTCAGTACTTC. It specifies CASSSPPDSSGKNIQYF.